The present T cell receptor (beta chain) was sequenced within a study of Tregs in tolerant kidney transplant recipients (dated by TCRdb to the late 2010s). Turning to the overall study: The study used TCRbeta sequencing to identify donor-specific regulatory T cells before combined kidney and bone marrow transplantation, then tracked those cells after transplant.

Summary of the overall study and its limitations: Although technical replication error seemed to be minimal, the question of biological reproducibility was not addressed directly. PCR primers changed over time for some patients, so nucleotide-level comparison across those patients' samples was not possible. The most biologically relevant and donor-specific TCRbeta repertoire appeared to be identified by expanding Tregs with activated donor B cells. Donor-specific Treg expansion was found to exceed global Treg expansion in tolerant patients, suggesting antigen-driven rather than nonspecific expansion. Because only a small number of patients were included, the study had limitations, and the results will need to be validated in larger populations as well as under other immunosuppression protocols.

As concerns this clone: Its binding antigen is unknown. Base qualities are not provided; no much larger clone lies one nucleotide away.

According to the study, the label for this sample's time point signals: 6 months after combined kidney and bone marrow transplant. Transplants used related donors with nonmyeloablative bone marrow transplantation; mixed chimerism was transient in the human trials. Unstimulated Tregs (CD4+CD25+CD127-), CD4+ non-Tregs (CD4+CD25-), CD4 and CD8 cells were FACS-sorted from thawed PBMCs. 4 combined kidney and bone marrow transplant recipients from the ITN036ST trial were included as patients, and samples were available only from these trial subjects. Healthy control blood was separated into PBMCs by Ficoll density gradient and cryopreserved, and patient PBMCs were collected both before and after transplant. Genomic DNA was extracted from sorted cells with the QIAGEN DNeasy Blood and Tissue Kit for TCRbeta CDR3 sequencing. Through immunoSEQ, high-throughput TCRbeta CDR3 sequencing was done commercially, including PCR amplification with internal controls and bias correction. The paper's processing steps were these. Unique productive TCRbeta sequences were defined by CDR3 nucleotide sequence where primers matched, and otherwise by CDR3 amino acid sequence together with Vbeta and Jbeta genes. To correct for sorting error, sequences found in more than one sorted population at a frequency ratio of 2:1 or less were discarded, and the remaining shared sequences were assigned to the population with the higher frequency. Donor-reactive sequences were defined as at least 5-fold expanded in CFSE-low cells versus unstimulated cells, with frequency of at least 0.01% in CFSE-low cells. Repertoire divergence was quantified by Jensen-Shannon divergence using the top 100 TCRbeta sequences ranked by frequency. For samples with multiple sequencing runs, sorting error was corrected separately for each run before the runs were pooled. TCRdb's version of the immuneACCESS table is confined to in-frame rearrangements and falls short of the full clone set. An unresolved V gene accounts for under half of the shortfall where checked; the remainder is of unknown origin. Clone size and V and J calls were adopted from that table, with D and trimming inferred from the DNA. The sample table records about 21,000 clones; approximately 84% of these occur just once. In total, the top ten clones hold 25% of the sample.

The TCR sequence derives from a human patient who received a combined kidney and bone marrow transplant. In patients who had a transplant, some T cells may come from the graft donor. The sequenced sample was CD8+ T cells from blood (PBMCs), obtained 6 months after the transplant.

The nucleotide sequence reads as follows: TGTGCCAGCAGCTTAGACTCGTACAATGAGCAGTTCTTC. Its translation is CASSLDSYNEQFF. The chain couples TRBV7-6 to TRBJ2-1, with the identity of the D gene unclear. From the germline V gene, CDR1 is SGHVS and CDR2 is FNYEAQ. Trimming takes 1 base from V and 4 bases from J, and the germline ends sit 5 bases apart. Including the terminal cysteine and phenylalanine, the CDR3 comprises 13 residues. This entry keeps only the CDR3 DNA: 39 bases, framed from base 1.